This T cell receptor beta chain was captured in a study of blood T cell repertoires in COVID-19. For the study at large: The United States, Italy and Spain supplied acute and convalescent COVID-19 samples. The cDNA or gDNA used as material had been derived from T cells, B-cell-depleted T cells, or PBMCs.

One Seattle source followed patients from active infection through their disease course. Authors' methods: Counts of nucleated cells, estimated from reference gene primer amplification, were obtained. Clones were sequenced by immunoSEQ multiplex PCR, and TCRdb holds only the in-frame ones, with some missing. D and trimming were read from the DNA, whereas the V and J calls and clone size are those reported in that table. The sample has over 70,000 clones, 83% seen once. This CDR3 spans 16 amino acids. Unmatched junction bases numbered 8, after V lost 0 bases and J lost 10 bases. CDR1 and CDR2 (germline): SGHDN, FVKESK.

The chain links TRBV14 to TRBJ1-6; 8 nucleotides align to TRBD1. This receptor was taken from a young man with COVID-19, enrolled during active disease. The source material was peripheral blood. CDR3 DNA: TGTGCCAGCAGCCAAGATCAAGACAGGGGCAGATCACCCCTCCACTTT. Its protein product is CASSQDQDRGRSPLHF.